What follows is one TCR beta chain and its context. What it binds is not known. The repertoire was sequenced with immunoSEQ multiplex PCR; TCRdb's copy has only in-frame clones and lacks some. The data show around 2.1 million clones, with 93% seen just once and around 1.7% held by the top ten. These data are taken from a study of shared clonotypes between healthy human individuals. Points from the study as a whole: Among donors, the sharing of clonotypes was expected to be influenced by sequencing depth.

Between the trimmed V and J ends, which lost 2 bases and 4 bases, there was a span of 15 bases. The CDR3 is made up of 15 amino acids. Germline-derived CDR1 and CDR2 are SNHLY and FYNNEI. Positively selected for CCR7, the CD45RO-negative cells used as naive CD8 cells excluded terminally differentiated effector memory CD45RA+ cells. This receptor was taken from a man between 18 and 35 years old in good health. Some clones in this sample may be carry-over from other donors' samples. Sequenced input: naive CD8+ T cells from PBMCs. The chain employs TRBV2 and TRBJ2-7; TRBD2 is a possible D gene (5 bases). The CDR3: CASSETSFGLYEQYF. DNA of the CDR3: TGTGCCAGCAGTGAAACTAGTTTCGGCTTATACGAGCAGTACTTC.